The 31 T cell receptor beta chains reported below all come from one sample, sequenced in a study of blood T cells in healthy people across ages. Through a sample-barcoded 5' primer and a J-beta primer mix, a second PCR was run for 7 to 11 cycles. TCRdb used MiXCR to reprocess the 5' RACE reads, holding one entry per CDR3 protein. Among about 690,000 distinct CDR3 sequences listed, roughly 43% were seen once. Sequencing used blood. These receptors came from a man older than 75 in good health.

This clonotype appeared a single time. A much larger clone is a single base away; this may be a read error. V is TRBV7-2 and J is TRBJ2-7; D ambiguous. Germline V CDR1 and CDR2: SGHTA, FQGNSA. This CDR3 comprises 15 residues. V was clipped by 1 base and J by 2 bases, with 12 bases between them. The CDR3 DNA reads as TGTGCCAGCAGCTTAGAGGGTGCTTCCGCCTACGAGCAGTACTTC. This translates into CASSLEGASAYEQYF. The full variable domain, rest sourced from reference TRBV7-2 and TRBJ2-7, is GAGVSQSPSNKVTEKGKDVELRCDPISGHTALYWYRQSLGQGLEFLIYFQGNSAPDKSGLPSDRFSAERTGGSVSTLTIQRTQQEDSAVYLCASSLEGASAYEQYFGPGTRLTVT.

This clonotype was seen more than once but under ten times. V gene TRBV29-1 combines with J gene TRBJ1-1, with TRBD1 matching over 7 bases. Germline assignment: CDR1 SQVTM and CDR2 ANQGSEA. V shed 4 bases and J 1 base; nucleotides not matched to a gene: 6. This CDR3 has 14 amino acids. CDR3 sequence reads: CSVVPNRGNTEAFF. The CDR3 DNA reads as TGCAGCGTTGTACCTAACAGGGGGAACACTGAAGCTTTCTTT.

This clonotype has ten or more counts. The chain joins TRBV12-3 or TRBV12-4 to TRBJ2-5; D might be TRBD1 or TRBD2, each matching 6 bases. CDR3 length: 14 amino acids. V dropped 5 bases and J dropped 4 bases, with 14 bases sitting between them. The CDR3 reads CASSQGGTRETQYF. CDR3 DNA sequence: TGTGCCAGCAGTCAAGGGGGGACGAGAGAGACCCAGTACTTC.

This chain connects TRBV4-2 to TRBJ1-4, with 12 nucleotides matching TRBD1. Per germline, CDR1 LGHNA and CDR2 YNFKEQ. The V gene end was trimmed by 3 bases and the J gene end by 4 bases; junction bases not matched to a gene: 3. CDR3 length: 16 residues. This CDR3 is CASSQGQGASNEKLFF. The CDR3 DNA is TGTGCCAGCAGCCAGGGACAGGGGGCTAGTAATGAAAAACTGTTTTTT.

This chain joins TRBV4-1 and TRBJ2-7; a weak D match, TRBD2 (5 bases). Germline values: CDR1 MGHRA, CDR2 YSYEKL. CDR3 length: 15 amino acids. Trimming shortened V by 0 bases and J by 6 bases, and 15 bases separated the two germline ends. CDR3 loop: CASSQDQASPLEQYF. The CDR3 DNA is TGCGCCAGCAGCCAAGATCAGGCTAGCCCTCTCGAGCAGTACTTC.

This clonotype was picked up a small number of times. The rearrangement uses TRBV11-3 and TRBJ2-1; D unresolved. V was clipped by 5 bases and J by 5 bases, with 10 bases between them. The CDR3 spans 13 residues. The V gene's germline CDR1 is SGHNT and CDR2 YENEEA. The CDR3 DNA follows: TGTGCCAGCAGCCCCGCCTACAACAATGAGCAGTTCTTC. As protein: CASSPAYNNEQFF.

This clonotype was detected many times. The V gene is TRBV3-1, the J gene TRBJ2-7, with TRBD2 as a possible D gene (6 bases). The CDR3 runs 12 residues. Germline V gene sequence: CDR1 LGHDT, CDR2 YNNKEL (reference sequence). V was pared by 6 bases and J by 3 bases, with 9 bases between. The CDR3 DNA sequence: TGTGCCAGCAGGGGGACTTTCTACGAGCAGTACTTC. Its translation is CASRGTFYEQYF.

As regards this clonotype: A junction end diverges from the germline sequence, so it may reflect a read error. V usage is TRBV20-1 and J usage is TRBJ2-3, with 9 bases that match TRBD2. Germline V CDR1 and CDR2: DFQATT, SNEGSKA (reference sequence). This CDR3 is 13 amino acids long. CDR3 residues: CSAETSGTETQYF. The CDR3 DNA reads TGCAGTGCTGAGACTAGCGGAACAGAGACGCAGTATTTT.

V and J are TRBV6-2 or TRBV6-3 and TRBJ1-1, with a tentative D call TRBD1 (5 bases). This CDR3 has 13 amino acids. V lost 8 bases, J lost 1 base, and 11 bases lay in between. Germline CDR1 is MNHEY and CDR2 is SVGEGT. The DNA for the CDR3 is TGTGCCAGCGAGGGACTGAGGAACACTGAAGCTTTCTTT. Its protein is CASEGLRNTEAFF.

The gene calls are TRBV7-2 and TRBJ2-1, with D perhaps TRBD1 or TRBD2 (5 bases each). The germline V and J ends were trimmed by 5 bases and 5 bases, with 13 bases remaining between them. The germline V gene has CDR1 SGHTA and CDR2 FQGNSA. The CDR3 extends over 14 amino acids. CDR3 nucleotides: TGTGCCAGCAGCCCCGGGGCGGGTGACAATGAGCAGTTCTTC. This gives the protein CASSPGAGDNEQFF.

V and J are TRBV28 and TRBJ1-2; no clear D. V lost 2 bases, J lost 0 bases, and 7 bases lay in between. Germline CDR1 reads MDHEN; CDR2 reads SYDVKM. This CDR3 is built from 14 residues. The CDR3 region is CASSLGRTNYGYTF. The CDR3 coding sequence is TGTGCCAGCAGTTTAGGGCGGACTAACTATGGCTACACCTTC.

The chain joins TRBV7-9 to TRBJ1-1; maybe TRBD1 (5 bases). With 3 bases removed from V and 0 bases from J, the gap between germline ends came to 11 bases. CDR3 size: 15 residues. The V gene's germline CDR1 is SEHNR and CDR2 FQNEAQ (reference sequence). The CDR3 sequence is CASSFDDSLNTEAFF. In DNA, the CDR3 is TGTGCCAGCAGCTTCGATGACAGCCTGAACACTGAAGCTTTCTTT. The variable domain in full, completed from reference TRBV7-9 and TRBJ1-1, reads DTGVSQNPRHKITKRGQNVTFRCDPISEHNRLYWYRQTLGQGPEFLTYFQNEAQLEKSRLLSDRFSAERPKGSFSTLEIQRTEQGDSAMYLCASSFDDSLNTEAFFGQGTRLTVV.

CDR3 nucleotides: TGTGCCAGCAGCTTGGACAGGGGGAGATTTGAAAAACTGTTTTTT. As protein: CASSLDRGRFEKLFF. This rearrangement joins TRBV5-6 to TRBJ1-4, with TRBD1 identical over 8 bases. V shed 0 bases, J shed 7 bases, and the junction held 5 bases outside the gene matches. Germline V gene data show CDR1 as SGHDT and CDR2 as YYEEEE. The CDR3 consists of 15 residues. The entire variable domain, with the rest obtained from reference TRBV5-6 and TRBJ1-4, is as follows: DAGVTQSPTHLIKTRGQQVTLRCSPKSGHDTVSWYQQALGQGPQFIFQYYEEEERQRGNFPDRFSGHQFPNYSSELNVNALLLGDSALYLCASSLDRGRFEKLFFGSGTQLSVL.

The chain carries TRBV20-1 and TRBJ2-7; 8 bases line up with TRBD2. Per the germline V gene, CDR1 is DFQATT and CDR2 is SNEGSKA (reference sequence). This CDR3 has 13 residues. Trimming cost V 5 bases and J 4 bases; bases outside gene matches: 7. The CDR3 loop reads CSAGRGGEYEQYF. For the CDR3, the DNA is TGCAGTGCTGGCCGGGGGGGCGAATACGAGCAGTACTTC.

This clonotype has more than one count but fewer than ten. The chain carries TRBV7-2 and TRBJ2-3; D gene unclear. Germline V gene lookup returns CDR1 SGHTA and CDR2 FQGNSA. The CDR3 totals 12 residues. The V gene lost 2 bases and the J gene lost 9 bases, with 9 bases spanning the gap. The CDR3 spells CASSLIAPTQYF. The CDR3 DNA follows: TGTGCCAGCAGCTTAATAGCACCCACGCAGTATTTT.

This clonotype was observed a few times. The V call is TRBV5-1, the J call TRBJ1-4; TRBD1 agrees at 7 bases. The CDR3 runs 15 residues. The junction had 4 bases not matched to a gene; V was cut back by 5 bases and J by 0 bases. In germline, CDR1 is SGHRS, CDR2 YFSETQ. The CDR3: CASRDRTTTNEKLFF. DNA for the CDR3: TGCGCCAGCAGGGACAGGACTACAACTAATGAAAAACTGTTTTTT.

The rearrangement uses TRBV20-1 and TRBJ2-1, with 11 bases that match TRBD2. The J call may be mistaken, given a closer DNA end match to TRBJ2-7. This CDR3 has 18 residues. Germline CDR1 reads DFQATT; CDR2 reads SNEGSKA (reference sequence). The CDR3 here is CSAIAGGPGQHTNNEQYF. CDR3 in DNA: TGCAGTGCGATAGCGGGAGGGCCGGGGCAACACACGAACAATGAGCAGTACTTC.

The V and J genes are TRBV12-3 or TRBV12-4 and TRBJ2-5; 8 bases agree with TRBD2. The CDR3 loop spans 13 amino acids. V was clipped by 4 bases and J by 4 bases; unmatched bases: 2. Here the CDR3 reads CASSSGGGETQYF. The CDR3 nucleotides read TGTGCCAGCAGTTCCGGGGGGGGAGAGACCCAGTACTTC.

This clonotype has just a few counts. The chain carries TRBV7-2 and TRBJ2-3; 8 nucleotides align to TRBD2. V shed 1 base, J shed 6 bases, and the junction held 9 bases outside the gene matches. CDR3 length equals 16 residues. Germline assignment: CDR1 SGHTA and CDR2 FQGNSA. The CDR3 sequence: CASSLVAGGRRDTQYF. The CDR3 DNA follows: TGTGCCAGCAGCTTAGTGGCGGGGGGACGCCGGGATACGCAGTATTTT.

This clonotype appeared a few times. The gene calls are TRBV27 and TRBJ2-5; the match to TRBD1 covers 7 bases. CDR3 length: 15 amino acids. Germline assignment: CDR1 MNHEY and CDR2 SMNVEV (reference sequence). With 4 bases clipped from V and 7 bases from J, the junction kept 12 bases outside the gene matches. As DNA, the CDR3 is TGTGCCAGCAGTTCCCAACAGGGGCCTTTTGGGACCCAGTACTTC. Its translation: CASSSQQGPFGTQYF.

In this sample, this clonotype turned up once. This chain joins TRBV28 and TRBJ2-3; 7 bases are a match to TRBD2. CDR3 size: 15 residues. Trimming took 2 bases from V and 4 from J; bases not matched to a gene: 6. Germline CDR1 is MDHEN and CDR2 is SYDVKM. As DNA, the CDR3 is TGTGCCAGCAGTTTAGCGGGAGTTCAATCAGATACGCAGTATTTT. The encoded protein is CASSLAGVQSDTQYF.

This clonotype was seen only once. This sequence joins TRBV20-1 and TRBJ2-5; tentative D call: TRBD2 (5 bases). The J call could be wrong; TRBJ2-7 is a better fit for the DNA end. Germline V gene data show CDR1 as DFQATT and CDR2 as SNEGSKA (reference sequence). The CDR3 is 15 amino acids. In DNA, the CDR3 is TGCAGTGCCCGGGCGCTTGCGGGCGCCGGCTACGAGCAGTACTTC. This encodes CSARALAGAGYEQYF.

The chain joins TRBV11-1 to TRBJ2-7; no firm D call. V was cut by 5 bases and J by 6 bases, with 17 bases left in between. CDR3 length equals 14 residues. Germline V gene sequence: CDR1 SGHAT, CDR2 FQDESV (reference sequence). CDR3 amino acids: CASSPLSSGSEQYF. CDR3 nucleotides: TGTGCCAGCAGCCCCCTCTCTTCTGGTTCCGAGCAGTACTTC.

J is TRBJ2-7 and V is TRBV28; 7 bases agree with TRBD2. Losses at the gene ends were 2 bases for V and 10 bases for J; bases not matched to a gene: 8. Germline loops: CDR1 MDHEN, CDR2 SYDVKM. This CDR3 contains 13 residues. The CDR3 is CASSLPGREAQYF. The DNA for the CDR3 is TGTGCCAGCAGTTTACCGGGACGGGAGGCCCAGTACTTC. The full variable domain, its missing parts supplied by reference TRBV28 and TRBJ2-7, is DVKVTQSSRYLVKRTGEKVFLECVQDMDHENMFWYRQDPGLGLRLIYFSYDVKMKEKGDIPEGYSVSREKKERFSLILESASTNQTSMYLCASSLPGREAQYFGPGTRLTVT.

The V gene is TRBV12-3 or TRBV12-4, the J gene TRBJ2-1; the D call may be TRBD1 or TRBD2 (5 bases each). V was trimmed by 1 base and J by 6 bases, leaving 13 bases between them. This CDR3 has 15 residues. The CDR3 spells CASSLGGKLTNEQFF. The CDR3 DNA reads TGTGCCAGCAGTTTAGGGGGGAAACTTACCAATGAGCAGTTCTTC.

On this clonotype itself: With a much larger clone just one base away, this may be a read error. V gene TRBV29-1 combines with J gene TRBJ2-3; TRBD2 aligns across 15 bases. The CDR3 is 16 amino acids. Germline assignment: CDR1 SQVTM and CDR2 ANQGSEA. In DNA form, the CDR3 reads TGCAGCGTCGACGGACTAGCGGGAGGGTACACAGGTACGCAGTATTTT. Protein product: CSVDGLAGGYTGTQYF.

This clonotype was counted only a few times. This chain connects TRBV2 to TRBJ2-5, with 7 positions matching TRBD1. The CDR3 has 14 residues. Germline V CDR1 and CDR2: SNHLY, FYNNEI. Trimming cost V 6 bases and J 1 base; bases outside gene matches: 5. CDR3 bases: TGTGCCAGCAGCCTACAGGGGATCCAAGAGACCCAGTACTTC. Protein sequence: CASSLQGIQETQYF.

This chain links TRBV5-6 with TRBJ2-1; D is tentatively TRBD1 or TRBD2 (6 bases each). The CDR3 covers 12 residues. Trimming took 0 bases from V and 13 from J, leaving 11 bases between them. Germline V gives CDR1 SGHDT, CDR2 YYEEEE. The CDR3 loop reads CASSLAGGPQFF. As DNA, the CDR3 is TGTGCCAGCAGCTTGGCTGGGGGGCCCCAGTTCTTC. Together with reference TRBV5-6 and TRBJ2-1, the CDR3 gives the full variable domain: DAGVTQSPTHLIKTRGQQVTLRCSPKSGHDTVSWYQQALGQGPQFIFQYYEEEERQRGNFPDRFSGHQFPNYSSELNVNALLLGDSALYLCASSLAGGPQFFGPGTRLTVL.

This clonotype was counted a single time. Relative to the germline gene, one junction end is altered; a read error may explain this. This chain connects TRBV5-5 to TRBJ2-1, with TRBD2 matching over 10 bases. The CDR3 has 17 residues. Germline assignment: CDR1 SGHKS and CDR2 YYEKEE (reference sequence). The CDR3 protein is CASSSWGLAKHYSEQFF. Written as DNA, the CDR3 is TGTGCCAGCAGCTCGTGGGGACTAGCGAAACACTACAGTGAGCAGTTCTTC.

Concerning this clonotype: Germline is not matched at one junction end, which may reflect a read error. This chain connects TRBV25-1 to TRBJ2-7; D gene uncertain. The CDR3 is 11 residues long. Germline-derived CDR1 and CDR2 are MGHDK and SYGVNS. As DNA, the CDR3 is TGTGCCGGCAGTGAATCCTACGAGCAGTACTTC. Protein sequence: CAGSESYEQYF.

This clonotype was counted between two and nine times. The chain combines TRBV5-5 with TRBJ2-1, with 7 positions matching TRBD2. This CDR3 comprises 16 residues. CDR1 is SGHKS, CDR2 YYEKEE, per germline (reference sequence). Trimming removed 0 bases from V and 9 bases from J; junction bases left unmatched: 12. The CDR3: CASSLELQGGMSEQFF. CDR3 in DNA: TGTGCCAGCAGCTTGGAATTGCAGGGAGGGATGAGTGAGCAGTTCTTC.